Detailed here is one T cell receptor beta chain. Germline lookup yields CDR1 KGHSH and CDR2 LQKENI. Trimming cost V 1 base and J 11 bases, with 14 bases left between them. The CDR3 runs 13 residues. The sample is drawn from a study of cytomegalovirus exposure and HLA in healthy donors. Primers included in the PCR were 60 Vbeta and 13 Jbeta primers. Here immunoSEQ multiplex PCR was the method, and the copy in TCRdb shows in-frame clones only, minus some. The sample lists about 170,000 clones; approximately 86% were seen once. The sequence was collected from a male donor in good health and CMV-seronegative. The rearrangement uses TRBV18 and TRBJ1-1; D may be TRBD1 (5 bases). Sequenced sample: PBMCs. CDR3 DNA: TGTGCCAGCTCACCACTATTAGGGGCCGGGGCTTTCTTT. It encodes CASSPLLGAGAFF.